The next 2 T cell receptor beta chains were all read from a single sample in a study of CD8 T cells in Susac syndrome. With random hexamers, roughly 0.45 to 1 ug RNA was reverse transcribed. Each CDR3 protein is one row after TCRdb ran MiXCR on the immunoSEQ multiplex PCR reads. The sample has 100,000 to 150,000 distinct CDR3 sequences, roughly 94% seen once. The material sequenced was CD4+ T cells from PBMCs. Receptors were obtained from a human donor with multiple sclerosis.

This CDR3 reads CASSAPGRTTSSIYF. Here the CDR3 DNA reads TGTGCCAGTAGTGCACCGGGACGTACTACGAGCAGTATCTACTTC. This chain joins TRBV19 and TRBJ2-7, with D tentatively TRBD1 or TRBD2 (5 bases each). Germline V CDR1 and CDR2: LNHDA, SQIVND (reference sequence). The CDR3 length is 15 residues. V shed 5 bases and J shed 13 bases, with 27 bases lying between them.

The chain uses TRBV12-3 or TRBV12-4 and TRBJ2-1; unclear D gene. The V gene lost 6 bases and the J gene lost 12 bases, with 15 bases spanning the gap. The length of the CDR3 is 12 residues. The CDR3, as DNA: TGTGCCAGCAGGACCTCTCTGGGCGGGCAGTTCTTC. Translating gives CASRTSLGGQFF.